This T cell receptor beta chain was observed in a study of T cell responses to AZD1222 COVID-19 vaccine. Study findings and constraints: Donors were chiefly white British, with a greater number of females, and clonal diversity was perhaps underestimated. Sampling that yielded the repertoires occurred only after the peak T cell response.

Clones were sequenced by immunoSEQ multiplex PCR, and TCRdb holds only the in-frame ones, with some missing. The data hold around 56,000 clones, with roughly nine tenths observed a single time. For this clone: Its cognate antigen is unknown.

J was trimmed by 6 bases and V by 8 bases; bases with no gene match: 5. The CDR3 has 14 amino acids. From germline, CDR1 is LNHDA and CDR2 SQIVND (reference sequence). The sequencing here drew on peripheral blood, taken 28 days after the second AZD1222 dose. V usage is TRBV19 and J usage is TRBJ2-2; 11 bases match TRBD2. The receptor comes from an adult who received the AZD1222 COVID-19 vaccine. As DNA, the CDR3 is TGTGCCAGTTATAGCGGGAGGGCCCCCGGGGAGCTGTTTTTT. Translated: CASYSGRAPGELFF.